These 14 T cell receptor beta chains share one sample of origin, sequenced in a study of blood T cell repertoires in COVID-19 (TCRdb year 2020). Library method: the immunoSEQ multiplex PCR assay. TCRdb limited this immuneACCESS table to in-frame rearrangements with V and J called. A share of clones is missing; checked studies link under half to unresolved V genes, and the rest is unexplained. Here the sample has about 220,000 clones; around four fifths occur a single time. The biggest ten clones account for 4.8% of the sample. Source material: PBMCs or T cells enriched from blood (not recorded which). These TCRs come from a woman in her forties or fifties who had been exposed to COVID-19.

This chain connects TRBV9 to TRBJ2-7; a possible D gene is TRBD2 (6 bases). Germline V lookup: CDR1 SGDLS, CDR2 YYNGEE. V was pared by 3 bases and J by 2 bases, with 6 bases between. The CDR3 spans 12 residues. The CDR3 here is CASSGTTYEQYF. CDR3 DNA: TGTGCCAGCAGCGGGACTACCTACGAGCAGTACTTC. The complete variable domain, with remaining parts taken from reference TRBV9 and TRBJ2-7, reads DSGVTQTPKHLITATGQRVTLRCSPRSGDLSVYWYQQSLDQGLQFLIQYYNGEERAKGNILERFSAQQFPDLHSELNLSSLELGDSALYFCASSGTTYEQYFGPGTRLTVT.

This chain uses TRBV6-5 with TRBJ1-5, with a weak D call TRBD1 (5 bases). This CDR3 comprises 14 residues. CDR1 is MNHEY, CDR2 SVGAGI, per germline. Trimming stripped 5 bases from V and 5 bases from J, with 13 bases between. CDR3 residues: CASSTRTQYQPQHF. CDR3 in DNA: TGTGCCAGCAGTACCCGGACACAATATCAGCCCCAGCATTTT.

CDR3 region: CATSASEGQGLQPQHF. As DNA, the CDR3 is TGTGCCACCAGTGCCTCAGAGGGACAGGGGCTCCAGCCCCAGCATTTT. V and J are TRBV24-1 and TRBJ1-5, with 10 bases matching TRBD1. The CDR3 runs to 16 residues. The germline gives CDR1 KGHDR, CDR2 SFDVKD. Unmatched junction bases numbered 10, after V lost 5 bases and J lost 7 bases.

The genes are TRBV19 and TRBJ1-1, with D possibly being TRBD1 (6 bases). This CDR3 region has 15 residues. V lost 3 bases and J 0 bases, leaving 11 bases between the germline ends. Germline V gene data show CDR1 as LNHDA and CDR2 as SQIVND (reference sequence). Written as DNA, the CDR3 is TGTGCCAGTAGTATGGGGGACAAGTTGAACACTGAAGCTTTCTTT. This translates into CASSMGDKLNTEAFF.

This clone was observed a handful of times. The chain couples TRBV6-5 to TRBJ1-1, with D tentatively TRBD1 (5 bases). The germline V gene encodes CDR1 MNHEY and CDR2 SVGAGI. Trimming left V 2 bases short and J 5 bases short, with 9 bases between. CDR3 length: 13 amino acids. As DNA, the CDR3 is TGTGCCAGCAGTTACGGGGGGAGGACTGAAGCTTTCTTT. Translation gives CASSYGGRTEAFF.

This clone was detected only a few times. The chain joins TRBV29-1 to TRBJ1-2; D is perhaps TRBD1 (6 bases). The CDR3 has 13 residues. V was shortened by 6 bases and J by 7 bases, with 18 bases between the two germline ends. Germline V gene sequence: CDR1 SQVTM, CDR2 ANQGSEA. CDR3 bases: TGCAGCGTCCATCAGGGAGGGGGTGGTGGCTACACCTTC. Translating gives CSVHQGGGGGYTF.

The chain carries TRBV7-3 and TRBJ1-1, with a tentative D call TRBD1 (6 bases). V was clipped by 5 bases and J by 5 bases, with 12 bases between them. Germline loops: CDR1 SGHTA, CDR2 FQGTGA. This CDR3 is built from 13 residues. The CDR3 DNA reads TGTGCCAGCAGCGCGATACAGGGAACTGAAGCTTTCTTT. Protein: CASSAIQGTEAFF.

This clone was observed a handful of times. The chain combines TRBV5-6 with TRBJ1-1, with D possibly matching TRBD1 (5 bases). V gave up 2 bases and J gave up 2 bases, with 7 bases separating them. The CDR3 contains 13 residues. CDR1 SGHDT and CDR2 YYEEEE come from the germline V gene. In nucleotides, the CDR3 is TGTGCCAGCAGCTTTACAGGAAACACTGAAGCTTTCTTT. Translated, it gives CASSFTGNTEAFF.

V usage is TRBV3-1 (or the pseudogene TRBV3-2) and J usage is TRBJ2-1; 7 bases align to TRBD2. V lost 0 bases, J lost 7 bases, and 12 bases stayed unmatched. The germline gives CDR1 LGHDT, CDR2 YNNKEL (reference sequence). The CDR3 covers 17 residues. The CDR3 reads CASSQDLRGLPWNEQFF. CDR3 coding DNA: TGTGCCAGCAGCCAAGATCTTCGGGGACTACCCTGGAATGAGCAGTTCTTC.

V is TRBV7-3 and J is TRBJ2-1, with 9 bases fitting TRBD2. The CDR3 totals 15 residues. V lost 5 bases, J lost 7 bases, and 9 bases stayed unmatched. CDR1 is SGHTA and CDR2 is FQGTGA in the germline V gene. The CDR3 DNA is TGTGCCAGCAGCCTGCGGGGGGGCCCTGGGAATGAGCAGTTCTTC. It specifies CASSLRGGPGNEQFF.

The V call is TRBV7-2, the J call TRBJ1-5, with 8 bases that match TRBD1. In germline, CDR1 is SGHTA, CDR2 FQGNSA. The junction had 7 bases not matched to a gene; V was cut back by 4 bases and J by 2 bases. The CDR3 length is 16 residues. The CDR3 region has the DNA TGTGCCAGCAGCTCCCACAGGGGGGGAGGCAATCAGCCCCAGCATTTT. This translates into CASSSHRGGGNQPQHF.

This chain links TRBV30 with TRBJ2-2, with 12 bases identical to TRBD1. Germline V gene sequence: CDR1 GTSNPN, CDR2 SVGIG (reference sequence). CDR3 length: 18 amino acids. V was pared by 0 bases and J by 7 bases, with 12 bases of the junction left unmatched. Here the CDR3 reads CAWSVRVGTGGLSGELFF. The CDR3 coding sequence is TGTGCCTGGAGTGTAAGGGTTGGGACAGGGGGCCTAAGCGGGGAGCTGTTTTTT.

A remark on this clone: This is likely a read error, given that the CDR3 carries no conserved phenylalanine or tryptophan at its end. The chain carries TRBV2 and TRBJ1-2; D is possibly TRBD1 (5 bases). Between the trimmed V and J ends, which lost 1 base and 5 bases, there was a span of 8 bases. Germline values: CDR1 SNHLY, CDR2 FYNNEI. CDR3 length: 13 amino acids. Here the CDR3 DNA reads TGTGCCAGCAGTGAAGAAAAGGGGTATGGCTACACCCTC. It encodes CASSEEKGYGYTL.

The V gene is TRBV27, the J gene TRBJ1-2; no reliable D call. The CDR3 sequence is 14 residues long. V lost 0 bases to trimming and J lost 6 bases, with 11 bases between them. In germline, CDR1 is MNHEY, CDR2 SMNVEV (reference sequence). CDR3 loop: CASSLSRGFDGYTF. CDR3 bases: TGTGCCAGCAGTTTATCTCGGGGATTCGATGGCTACACCTTC.